The subject of this entry is one TCR beta chain. No antigen is known for it. These data originate in a study of OX40 agonist ivuxolimab in advanced cancers. Findings of the study overall: Fewer expanded clones were found on average in CD4+ than in CD8+ T cells. Doses of 0.1 to 3.0 mg/kg were accompanied by clonal expansion of CD4+ and CD8+ blood T cells by week 6.

The repertoire was sequenced with immunoSEQ multiplex PCR; TCRdb's copy has only in-frame clones and lacks some. The sample consists of 70,000 or so clones, 92% of them appearing once. V lost 4 bases and J 4 bases, leaving 23 bases between the germline ends. The CDR3 is 17 residues long. CDR1 and CDR2 (germline): SGHDT, YYEEEE. The specimen was CD4+ or CD8+ T cells sorted from blood, collected in a trial of the OX40 agonist ivuxolimab. The TCR sequence derives from an adult with an advanced solid tumor such as melanoma, head and neck, liver or kidney cancer. The chain combines TRBV5-6 with TRBJ1-2; tentative D call: TRBD1 (6 bases). The CDR3 nucleotides are TGTGCCAGCAGCCCATCCGGGACACCCCGAGTAGGCTATGGCTACACCTTC. Translated: CASSPSGTPRVGYGYTF.